This T cell receptor beta chain derives from a study of a mutant IDH1 vaccine in newly diagnosed glioma. Study summary: Treatment recipients were about 62% male and around 40% female, and their mean age was around 40 years. Patients were pretreated with radiotherapy, temozolomide, or both, mostly both.

The method was immunoSEQ multiplex PCR; TCRdb's version includes in-frame clones alone and lacks a portion of them. The table shows roughly 32,000 clones, with over 85% occurring only once. Study-level findings and limits: It was approximately 93% of patients that developed vaccine-induced immune responses.

Time point indicated: week 47, end of study. In the vaccine, a single dose held 300 ug of the mutant IDH1 20-mer peptide, along with topical imiquimod. This clone is labeled medium-sized. As yet, its antigen is unknown. The identical CDR3 is also encoded by other nucleotide sequences in the sample. Specimen: PBMCs, collected from a glioma patient whose treatment included an IDH1 peptide vaccine. The receptor's source is a man aged 40-49 years with glioma.

DNA for the CDR3: TGCAGCGAGCGGAGCTACAATGAGCAGTTCTTC. It encodes CSERSYNEQFF. This chain joins TRBV29-1 and TRBJ2-1; perhaps TRBD2 as D (5 bases). The CDR3 has 11 residues. CDR1 SQVTM and CDR2 ANQGSEA come from the germline V gene. Trimming took off 7 bases at V and 3 bases at J, with 7 bases between the two ends.